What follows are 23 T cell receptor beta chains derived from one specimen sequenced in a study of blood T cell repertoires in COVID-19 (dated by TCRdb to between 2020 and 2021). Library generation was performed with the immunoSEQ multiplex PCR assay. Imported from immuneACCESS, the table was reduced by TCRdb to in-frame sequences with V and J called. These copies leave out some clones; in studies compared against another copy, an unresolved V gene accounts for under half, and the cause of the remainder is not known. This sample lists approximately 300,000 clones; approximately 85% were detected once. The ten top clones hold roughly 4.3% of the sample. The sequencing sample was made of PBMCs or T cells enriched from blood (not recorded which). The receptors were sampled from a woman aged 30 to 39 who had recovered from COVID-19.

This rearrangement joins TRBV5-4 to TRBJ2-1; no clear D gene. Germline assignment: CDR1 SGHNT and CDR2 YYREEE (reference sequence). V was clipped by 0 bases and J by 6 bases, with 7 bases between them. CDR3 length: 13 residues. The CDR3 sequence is CASSLESVNEQFF. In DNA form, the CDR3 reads TGTGCCAGCAGCTTGGAATCCGTCAATGAGCAGTTCTTC.

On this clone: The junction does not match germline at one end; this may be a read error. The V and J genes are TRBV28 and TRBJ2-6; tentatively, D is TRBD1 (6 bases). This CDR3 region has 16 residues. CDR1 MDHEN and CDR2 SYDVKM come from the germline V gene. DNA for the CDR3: TGTGCCAGCAGTCTATGGACAGCCTCTGGGGCCAACGTCCTGACTTTC. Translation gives CASSLWTASGANVLTF.

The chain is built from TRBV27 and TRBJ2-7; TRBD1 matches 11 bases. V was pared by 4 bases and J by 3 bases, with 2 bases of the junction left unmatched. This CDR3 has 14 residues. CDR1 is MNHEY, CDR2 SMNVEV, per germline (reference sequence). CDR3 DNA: TGTGCCAGCAGTTACGGGACAGGGGGCTACGAGCAGTACTTC. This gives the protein CASSYGTGGYEQYF.

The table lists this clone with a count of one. For the CDR3, the DNA is TGCAGCGCAGACCACACCGGGGGTCAAGAGACCCAGTACTTC. Translating gives CSADHTGGQETQYF. The gene calls are TRBV29-1 and TRBJ2-5, with a weak D call TRBD2 (6 bases). This CDR3 is built from 14 residues. The V and J ends lost 7 bases and 2 bases respectively, with 17 bases between them. CDR1 is SQVTM, CDR2 ANQGSEA, per germline. Full variable domain (remainder filled in from reference TRBV29-1 and TRBJ2-5): SAVISQKPSRDICQRGTSLTIQCQVDSQVTMMFWYRQQPGQSLTLIATANQGSEATYESGFVIDKFPISRPNLTFSTLTVSNMSPEDSSIYLCSADHTGGQETQYFGPGTRLLVL.

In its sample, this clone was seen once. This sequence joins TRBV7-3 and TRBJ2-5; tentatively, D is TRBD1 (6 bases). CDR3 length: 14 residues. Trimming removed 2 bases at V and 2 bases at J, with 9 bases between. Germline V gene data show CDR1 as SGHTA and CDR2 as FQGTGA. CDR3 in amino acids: CASSLEGEQETQYF. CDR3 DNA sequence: TGTGCCAGCAGCTTAGAGGGGGAACAAGAGACCCAGTACTTC.

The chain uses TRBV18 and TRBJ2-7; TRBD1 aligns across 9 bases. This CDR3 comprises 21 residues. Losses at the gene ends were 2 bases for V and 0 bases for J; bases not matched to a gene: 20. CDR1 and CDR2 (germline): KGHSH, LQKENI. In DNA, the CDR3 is TGTGCCAGCTCACCAGGGTTTGCGTTGGGACAGGGAAAAGGTTCCTCCTACGAGCAGTACTTC. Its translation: CASSPGFALGQGKGSSYEQYF.

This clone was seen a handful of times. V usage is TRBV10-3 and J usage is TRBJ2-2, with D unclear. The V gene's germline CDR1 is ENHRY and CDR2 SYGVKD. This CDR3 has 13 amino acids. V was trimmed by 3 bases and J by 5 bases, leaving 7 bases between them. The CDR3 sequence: CAISDGETGELFF. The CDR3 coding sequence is TGTGCCATCAGTGACGGTGAGACCGGGGAGCTGTTTTTT.

CDR3 coding DNA: TGTGCCAGCAGCTCAGCCTGGCCCGGGACAGGGGTCTCCAATGAGCAGTTCTTC. This gives the protein CASSSAWPGTGVSNEQFF. V gene TRBV7-6 combines with J gene TRBJ2-1; 10 bases are shared with TRBD1. Trimming removed 4 bases from V and 6 bases from J; junction bases left unmatched: 15. This CDR3 has 18 residues. Germline V gene data show CDR1 as SGHVS and CDR2 as FNYEAQ.

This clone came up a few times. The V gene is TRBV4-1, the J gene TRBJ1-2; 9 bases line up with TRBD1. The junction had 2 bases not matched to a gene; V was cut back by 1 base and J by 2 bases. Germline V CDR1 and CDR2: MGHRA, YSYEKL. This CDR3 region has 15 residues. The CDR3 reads CASSQVQGANYGYTF. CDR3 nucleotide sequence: TGCGCCAGCAGCCAAGTACAGGGGGCGAACTATGGCTACACCTTC.

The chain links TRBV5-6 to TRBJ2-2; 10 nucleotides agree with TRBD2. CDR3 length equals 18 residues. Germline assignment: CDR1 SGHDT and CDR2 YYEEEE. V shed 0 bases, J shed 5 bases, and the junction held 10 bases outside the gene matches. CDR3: CASSLVVAGGTVTGELFF. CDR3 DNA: TGTGCCAGCAGCTTGGTTGTAGCGGGAGGTACCGTTACCGGGGAGCTGTTTTTT.

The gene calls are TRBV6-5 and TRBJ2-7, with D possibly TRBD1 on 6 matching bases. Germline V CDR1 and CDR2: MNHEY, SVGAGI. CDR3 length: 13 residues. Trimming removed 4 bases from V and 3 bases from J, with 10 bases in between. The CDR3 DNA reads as TGTGCCAGCAGTTCCGTAGGGGGCTACGAGCAGTACTTC. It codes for CASSSVGGYEQYF.

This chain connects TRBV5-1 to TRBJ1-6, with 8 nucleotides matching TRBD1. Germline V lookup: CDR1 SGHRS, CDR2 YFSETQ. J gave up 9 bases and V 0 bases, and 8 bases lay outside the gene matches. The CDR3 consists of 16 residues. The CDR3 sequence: CASSLATGVLASPLHF. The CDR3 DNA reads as TGCGCCAGCAGCTTGGCGACAGGGGTGTTGGCTTCACCCCTCCACTTT.

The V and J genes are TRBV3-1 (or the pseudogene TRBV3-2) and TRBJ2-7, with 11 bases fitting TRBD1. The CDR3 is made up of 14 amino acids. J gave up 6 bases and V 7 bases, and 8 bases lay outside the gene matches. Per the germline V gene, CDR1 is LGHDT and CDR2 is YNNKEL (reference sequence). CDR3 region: CASTQGQGVGEQYF. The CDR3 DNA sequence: TGTGCCAGCACCCAGGGACAGGGGGTCGGCGAGCAGTACTTC.

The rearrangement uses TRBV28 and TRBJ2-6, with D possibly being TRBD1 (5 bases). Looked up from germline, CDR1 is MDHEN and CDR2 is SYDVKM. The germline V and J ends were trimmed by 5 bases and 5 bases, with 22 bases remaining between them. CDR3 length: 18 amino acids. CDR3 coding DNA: TGTGCCAGCAGTCTCCCCCCGACAGATCTATCCAGGGCCAACGTCCTGACTTTC. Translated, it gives CASSLPPTDLSRANVLTF.

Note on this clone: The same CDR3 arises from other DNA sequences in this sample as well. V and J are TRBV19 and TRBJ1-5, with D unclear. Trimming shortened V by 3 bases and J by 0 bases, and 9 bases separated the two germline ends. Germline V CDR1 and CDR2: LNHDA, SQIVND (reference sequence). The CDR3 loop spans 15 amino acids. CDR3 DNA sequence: TGTGCCAGTAGTATGGGCCTGAATAGCAATCAGCCCCAGCATTTT. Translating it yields CASSMGLNSNQPQHF.

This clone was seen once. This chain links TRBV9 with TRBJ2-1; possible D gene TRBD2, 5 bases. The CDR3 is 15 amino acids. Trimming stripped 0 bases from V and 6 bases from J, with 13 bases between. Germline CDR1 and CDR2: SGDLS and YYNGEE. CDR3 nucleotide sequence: TGTGCCAGCAGCGTAGGGGTTAGCGCGGGCAATGAGCAGTTCTTC. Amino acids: CASSVGVSAGNEQFF.

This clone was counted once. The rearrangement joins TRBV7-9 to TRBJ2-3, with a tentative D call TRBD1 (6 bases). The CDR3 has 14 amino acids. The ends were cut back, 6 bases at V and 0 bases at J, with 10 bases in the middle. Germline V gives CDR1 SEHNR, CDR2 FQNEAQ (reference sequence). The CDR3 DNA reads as TGTGCCAGCAGACCGGGACACAGCACAGATACGCAGTATTTT. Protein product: CASRPGHSTDTQYF.

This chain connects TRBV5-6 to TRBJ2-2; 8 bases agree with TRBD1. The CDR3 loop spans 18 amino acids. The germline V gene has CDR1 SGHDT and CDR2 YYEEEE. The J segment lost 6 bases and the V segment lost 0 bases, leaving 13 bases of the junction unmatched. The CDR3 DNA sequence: TGTGCCAGCAGCTTGGTGCGGACAGGGATTGTTGAGGCCGGGGAGCTGTTTTTT. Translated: CASSLVRTGIVEAGELFF.

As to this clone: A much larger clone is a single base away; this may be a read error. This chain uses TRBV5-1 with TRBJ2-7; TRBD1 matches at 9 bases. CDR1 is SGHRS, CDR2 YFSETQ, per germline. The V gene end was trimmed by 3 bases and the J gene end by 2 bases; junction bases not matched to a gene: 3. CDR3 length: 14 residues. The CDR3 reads CASSWGTGTYEQYF. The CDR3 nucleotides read TGCGCCAGCAGCTGGGGGACAGGGACCTACGAGCAGTACTTC.

The CDR3, as DNA: TGCACCAGCAGCCAAGATGGCGGAGGGGTAGCGGGCCCAACCGGCGGGGAGCAGTACTTC. The encoded protein is CTSSQDGGGVAGPTGGEQYF. This chain links TRBV1 with TRBJ2-7; the table's D call, TRBD2, was not checked against the DNA. TRBV1 is a listed pseudogene. There are 20 residues in the CDR3.

The CDR3 loop is CASSRVGYPNTEAFF. In DNA, the CDR3 is TGTGCCAGCAGCCGGGTCGGGTACCCGAACACTGAAGCTTTCTTT. This sequence joins TRBV14 and TRBJ1-1; D gene uncertain. Germline V CDR1 and CDR2: SGHDN, FVKESK. CDR3 length: 15 residues. V lost 4 bases, J lost 1 base, and 13 bases lay in between. The variable domain in full, with the rest retrieved from reference TRBV14 and TRBJ1-1, is EAGVTQFPSHSVIEKGQTVTLRCDPISGHDNLYWYRRVMGKEIKFLLHFVKESKQDESGMPNNRFLAERTGGTYSTLKVQPAELEDSGVYFCASSRVGYPNTEAFFGQGTRLTVV.

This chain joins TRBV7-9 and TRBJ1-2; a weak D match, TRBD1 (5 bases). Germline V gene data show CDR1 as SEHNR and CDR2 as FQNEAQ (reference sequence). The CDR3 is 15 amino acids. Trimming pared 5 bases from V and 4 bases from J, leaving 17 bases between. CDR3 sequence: CASSPRGGTVYGYTF. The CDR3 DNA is TGTGCCAGCAGCCCCCGGGGGGGGACGGTCTATGGCTACACCTTC.

The CDR3 coding sequence is TGTGCCAGCAGCCCCCGCGGGGGCGAGGTCGGTCAGCCCCAGCATTTT. As protein: CASSPRGGEVGQPQHF. V usage is TRBV28 and J usage is TRBJ1-5; D is perhaps TRBD1 (6 bases). Per the germline V gene, CDR1 is MDHEN and CDR2 is SYDVKM. The CDR3 spans 16 residues. V lost 6 bases to trimming and J lost 6 bases, with 21 bases between them.